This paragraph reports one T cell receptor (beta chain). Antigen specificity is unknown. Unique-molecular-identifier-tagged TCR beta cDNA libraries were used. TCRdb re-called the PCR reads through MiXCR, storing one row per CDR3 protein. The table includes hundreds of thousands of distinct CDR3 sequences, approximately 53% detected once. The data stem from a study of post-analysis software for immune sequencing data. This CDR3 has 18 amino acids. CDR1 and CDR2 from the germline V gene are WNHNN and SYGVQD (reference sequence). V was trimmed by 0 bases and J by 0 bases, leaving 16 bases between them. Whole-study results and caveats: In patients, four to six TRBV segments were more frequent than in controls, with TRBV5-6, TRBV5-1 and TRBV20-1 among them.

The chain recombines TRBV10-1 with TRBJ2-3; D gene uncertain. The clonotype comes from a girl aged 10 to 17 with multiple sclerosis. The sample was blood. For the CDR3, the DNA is TGCGCCAGCAGTGAGTCGGCAGATTATCACTCTAGCACAGATACGCAGTATTTT. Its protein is CASSESADYHSSTDTQYF.